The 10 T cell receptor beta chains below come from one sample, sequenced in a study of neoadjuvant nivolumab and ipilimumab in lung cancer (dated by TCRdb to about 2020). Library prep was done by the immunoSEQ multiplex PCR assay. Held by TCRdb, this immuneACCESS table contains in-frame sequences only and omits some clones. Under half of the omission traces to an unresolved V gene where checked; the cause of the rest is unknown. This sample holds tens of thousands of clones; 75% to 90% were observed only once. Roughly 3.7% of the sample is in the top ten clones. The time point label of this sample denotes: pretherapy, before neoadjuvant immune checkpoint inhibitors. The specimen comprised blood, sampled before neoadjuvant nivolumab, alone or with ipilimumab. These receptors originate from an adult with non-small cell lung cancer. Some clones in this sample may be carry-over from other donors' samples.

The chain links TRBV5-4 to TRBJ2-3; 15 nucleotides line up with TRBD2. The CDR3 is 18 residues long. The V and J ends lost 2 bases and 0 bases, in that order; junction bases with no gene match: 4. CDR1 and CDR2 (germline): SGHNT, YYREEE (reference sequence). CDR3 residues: CASSFSGTSGGSTDTQYF. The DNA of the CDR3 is TGTGCCAGCAGCTTTTCCGGGACTAGCGGGGGGAGCACAGATACGCAGTATTTT.

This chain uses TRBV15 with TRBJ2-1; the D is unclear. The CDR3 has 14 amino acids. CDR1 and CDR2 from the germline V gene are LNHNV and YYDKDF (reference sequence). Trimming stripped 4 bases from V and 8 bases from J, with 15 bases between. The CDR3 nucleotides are TGTGCCACCAGCAACCCTAGTCGATTGGATGAGCAGTTCTTC. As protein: CATSNPSRLDEQFF.

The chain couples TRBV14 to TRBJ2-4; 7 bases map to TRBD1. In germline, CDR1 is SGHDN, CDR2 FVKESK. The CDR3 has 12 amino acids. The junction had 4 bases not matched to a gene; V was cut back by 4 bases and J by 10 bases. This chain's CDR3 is CASSRDRSIQYF. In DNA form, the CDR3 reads TGTGCCAGCAGCCGGGACAGATCTATTCAGTACTTC.

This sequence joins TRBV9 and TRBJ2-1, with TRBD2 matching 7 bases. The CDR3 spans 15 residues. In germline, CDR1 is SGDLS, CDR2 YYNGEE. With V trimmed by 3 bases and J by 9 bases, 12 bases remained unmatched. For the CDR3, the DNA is TGTGCCAGCAGCGCGACTAGCCCCCAGCTCAGTGAGCAGTTCTTC. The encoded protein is CASSATSPQLSEQFF.

CDR3 amino acids: CASSLGQGHTGELFF. The CDR3 DNA reads as TGCGCCAGCAGCCTCGGACAGGGGCACACCGGGGAGCTGTTTTTT. The genes are TRBV4-3 and TRBJ2-2, with 9 bases aligning to TRBD1. This CDR3 region has 15 residues. Looked up from germline, CDR1 is LGHNA and CDR2 is YSLEER. V gave up 4 bases and J gave up 3 bases; unmatched junction bases: 3.

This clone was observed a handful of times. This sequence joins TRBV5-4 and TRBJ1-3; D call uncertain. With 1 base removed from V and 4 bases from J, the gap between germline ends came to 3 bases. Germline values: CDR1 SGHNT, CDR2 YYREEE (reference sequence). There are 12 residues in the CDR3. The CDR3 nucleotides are TGTGCCAGCAGCTTGAGGGGAAACACCATATATTTT. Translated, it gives CASSLRGNTIYF. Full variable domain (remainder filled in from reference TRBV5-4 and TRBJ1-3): ETGVTQSPTHLIKTRGQQVTLRCSSQSGHNTVSWYQQALGQGPQFIFQYYREEENGRGNFPPRFSGLQFPNYSSELNVNALELDDSALYLCASSLRGNTIYFGEGSWLTVV.

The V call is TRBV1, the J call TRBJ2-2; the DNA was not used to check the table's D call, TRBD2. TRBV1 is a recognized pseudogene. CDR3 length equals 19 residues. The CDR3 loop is CTSSHMRREGIYNTGELFF. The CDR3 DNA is TGCACCAGCAGCCACATGAGGCGGGAGGGGATATATAACACCGGGGAGCTGTTTTTT.

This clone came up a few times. CDR3 in amino acids: CASSSQGASYEQYF. As DNA, the CDR3 is TGTGCCAGCAGTTCGCAGGGGGCGAGCTACGAGCAGTACTTC. This rearrangement joins TRBV25-1 to TRBJ2-7; 8 bases match TRBD1. The germline gives CDR1 MGHDK, CDR2 SYGVNS. Trimming took 5 bases from V and 3 from J; bases not matched to a gene: 6. CDR3 size: 14 residues.

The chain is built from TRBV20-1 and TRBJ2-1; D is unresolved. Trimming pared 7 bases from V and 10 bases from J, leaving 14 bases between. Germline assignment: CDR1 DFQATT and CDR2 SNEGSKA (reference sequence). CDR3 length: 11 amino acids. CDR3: CSVTDPSEQFF. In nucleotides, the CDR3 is TGCAGTGTTACAGACCCTTCGGAGCAGTTCTTC.

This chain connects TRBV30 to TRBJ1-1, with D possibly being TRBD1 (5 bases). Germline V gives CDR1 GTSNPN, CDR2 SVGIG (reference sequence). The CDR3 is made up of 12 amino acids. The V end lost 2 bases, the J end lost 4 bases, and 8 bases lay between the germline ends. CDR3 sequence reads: CAWSQGGTEAFF. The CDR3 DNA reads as TGTGCCTGGAGTCAGGGCGGCACTGAAGCTTTCTTT.